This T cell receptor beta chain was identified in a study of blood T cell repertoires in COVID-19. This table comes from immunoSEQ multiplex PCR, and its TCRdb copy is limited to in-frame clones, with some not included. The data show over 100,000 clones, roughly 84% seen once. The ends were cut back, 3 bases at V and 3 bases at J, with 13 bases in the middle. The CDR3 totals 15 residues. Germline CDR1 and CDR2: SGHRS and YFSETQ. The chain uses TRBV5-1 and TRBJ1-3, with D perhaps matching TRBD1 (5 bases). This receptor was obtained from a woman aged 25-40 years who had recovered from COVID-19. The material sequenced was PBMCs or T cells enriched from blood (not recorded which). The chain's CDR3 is CASSSGGGVGNTIYF. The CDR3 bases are TGCGCCAGCAGCTCGGGAGGAGGGGTTGGAAACACCATATATTTT.